This T cell receptor beta chain stems from a study of T cell responses to AZD1222 COVID-19 vaccine. About the research overall: Combined were second doses at about 4 or about 12 weeks. Findings of the study overall: White British ancestry dominated among donors, who included more females, and clonal diversity was possibly underestimated. Repertoires were obtained solely post-peak T cell response. Among AZD1222 vaccinees, only five to seven were seropositive at baseline.

Germline loops: CDR1 SGHRS, CDR2 YFSETQ. This CDR3 contains 12 residues. The ends were cut back, 2 bases at V and 10 bases at J, with 10 bases in the middle. Of note for this clone: As yet, its antigen is unknown.

Assay used: immunoSEQ multiplex PCR; TCRdb lists only in-frame clones, some missing. The sample includes 120,000 or so clones, 70% to 90% seen only once; the top ten take approximately 7.6%. J is TRBJ2-1 and V is TRBV5-1; TRBD1 is a possible D gene (5 bases). This sequence originates from an adult in good health. The sample in question was peripheral blood, obtained on day 0 of AZD1222 vaccination. CDR3 DNA: TGCGCCAGCAGCTTCCAGGGTGGAGAGCAGTTCTTC. Protein product: CASSFQGGEQFF.